The present T cell receptor beta chain was sequenced within a study of blood T cell repertoires in COVID-19. Study background: Samples of COVID-19 (acute and convalescent) were obtained from the United States, Italy and Spain. PBMCs, B-cell-depleted T cells, or T cells provided the cDNA or gDNA that made up the material.

Clones were sequenced by immunoSEQ multiplex PCR, and TCRdb holds only the in-frame ones, with some missing. The sample has around 250,000 clones, 70% to 90% seen once. The sample was peripheral blood. This TCR came from a man aged 60 to 69 with acute or convalescent COVID-19.

CDR3 sequence (DNA): TGTGCCAGCAGTCACCGGGACAGGGGACTAGCGGCCTACGAGCAGTACTTC. Protein: CASSHRDRGLAAYEQYF. The chain couples TRBV6-6 to TRBJ2-7, with a weak D call TRBD2 (11 bases). Germline V gives CDR1 MNHNY, CDR2 SVGAGI (reference sequence). Trimming stripped 5 bases from V and 2 bases from J, with 22 bases between. The CDR3 has 17 amino acids.